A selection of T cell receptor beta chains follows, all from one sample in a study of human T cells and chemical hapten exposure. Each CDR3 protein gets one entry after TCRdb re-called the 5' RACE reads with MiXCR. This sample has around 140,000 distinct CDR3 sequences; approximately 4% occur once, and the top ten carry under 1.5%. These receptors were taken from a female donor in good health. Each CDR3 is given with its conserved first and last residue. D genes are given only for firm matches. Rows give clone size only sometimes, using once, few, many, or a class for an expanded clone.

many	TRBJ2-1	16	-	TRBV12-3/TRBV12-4	CASSLRRRSSYNEQFF	TGTGCCAGCAGTTTAAGGCGGAGAAGCTCCTACAATGAGCAGTTCTTC
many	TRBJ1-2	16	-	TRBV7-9	CASRRNGAEHVYGYTF	TGTGCCAGCAGACGAAACGGAGCAGAGCATGTCTATGGCTACACCTTC
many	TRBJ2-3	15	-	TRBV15	CATSTTWLSTDTQYF	TGTGCCACCAGCACCACCTGGCTATCCACAGATACGCAGTATTTT
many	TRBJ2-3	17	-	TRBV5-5	CASSLGGARMGGDTQYF	TGTGCCAGCAGCTTGGGAGGGGCTAGAATGGGCGGGGATACGCAGTATTTT
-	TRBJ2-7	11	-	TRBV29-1	CSVEDLVGQYF	TGCAGCGTTGAAGATCTGGTAGGGCAGTACTTC
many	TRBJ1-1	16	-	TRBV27	CASSLSSPKRDTEAFF	TGTGCCAGCAGTTTATCGTCCCCAAAGCGCGACACTGAAGCTTTCTTT
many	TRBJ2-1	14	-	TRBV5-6	CASSLGPAYNEQFF	TGTGCCAGCAGCTTGGGGCCAGCCTACAATGAGCAGTTCTTC
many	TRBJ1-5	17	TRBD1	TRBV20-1	CSARRTGGSLSNQPQHF	TGCAGTGCTCGAAGGACAGGGGGGAGTTTAAGCAATCAGCCCCAGCATTTT
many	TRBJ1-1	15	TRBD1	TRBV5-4	CASSLGAGGHTEAFF	TGTGCCAGCAGCTTGGGGGCAGGGGGTCACACTGAAGCTTTCTTT
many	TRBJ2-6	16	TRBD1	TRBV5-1	CASSQGVLIEANVLTF	TGCGCCAGCAGCCAGGGGGTCCTTATTGAGGCCAACGTCCTGACTTTC
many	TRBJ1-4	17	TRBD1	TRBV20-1	CSASPTGGFATNEKLFF	TGCAGTGCTAGCCCTACAGGGGGCTTTGCAACTAATGAAAAACTGTTTTTT
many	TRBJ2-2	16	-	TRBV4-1	CASSQLGGVNTGELFF	TGCGCCAGCAGCCAACTAGGGGGAGTCAACACCGGGGAGCTGTTTTTT
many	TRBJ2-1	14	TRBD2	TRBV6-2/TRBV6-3	CASSYVLAGDEQFF	TGTGCCAGCAGTTACGTACTAGCGGGGGATGAGCAGTTCTTC
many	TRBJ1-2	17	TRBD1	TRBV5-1	CASSWWRQGETNYGYTF	TGCGCCAGCAGCTGGTGGCGACAGGGGGAGACTAACTATGGCTACACCTTC
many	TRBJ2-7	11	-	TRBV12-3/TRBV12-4	CASREKGEQYF	TGTGCCAGCAGGGAGAAAGGCGAGCAGTACTTC
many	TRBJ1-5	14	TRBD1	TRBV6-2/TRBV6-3	CASEWTGGNQPQHF	TGTGCCAGTGAATGGACAGGGGGTAATCAGCCCCAGCATTTT
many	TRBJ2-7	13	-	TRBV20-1	CSPRRGDYYEQYF	TGCAGTCCCCGCCGAGGGGATTACTACGAGCAGTACTTC
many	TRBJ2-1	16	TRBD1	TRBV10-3	CAISEIGGQANNEQFF	TGTGCCATCAGTGAGATTGGGGGACAGGCAAACAATGAGCAGTTCTTC
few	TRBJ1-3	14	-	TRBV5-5	CASSLQGGGNTIYF	TGTGCCAGCAGCTTGCAAGGGGGTGGAAACACCATATATTTT
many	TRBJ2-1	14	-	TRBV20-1	CSAKRPGQDNEQFF	TGCAGTGCTAAACGACCGGGACAAGACAATGAGCAGTTCTTC
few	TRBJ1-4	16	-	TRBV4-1	CASSQNRVPGLEKLFF	TGCGCCAGCAGCCAAAACAGGGTCCCAGGCCTTGAAAAACTGTTTTTT
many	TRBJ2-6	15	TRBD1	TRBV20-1	CSASGQDSGANVLTF	TGCAGTGCTTCCGGACAGGACTCTGGGGCCAACGTCCTGACTTTC
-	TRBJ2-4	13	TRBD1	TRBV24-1	CATSWGTVNIQYF	TGTGCCACCAGTTGGGGGACAGTTAACATTCAGTACTTC
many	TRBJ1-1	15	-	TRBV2	CASSVSRAPTAVAFF	TGTGCCAGCAGTGTTTCGAGGGCCCCGACCGCTGTGGCTTTCTTT
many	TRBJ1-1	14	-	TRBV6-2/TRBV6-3	CASRGTSPNTEAFF	TGTGCCAGCAGGGGGACCTCACCTAACACTGAAGCTTTCTTT
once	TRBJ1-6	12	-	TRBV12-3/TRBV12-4	CASRTGNSPLHF	TGTGCCAGCAGGACAGGCAATTCACCCCTCCACTTT
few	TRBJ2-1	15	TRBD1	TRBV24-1	CATSDPGQGDNEQFF	TGTGCCACCAGTGATCCGGGCCAGGGGGACAATGAGCAGTTCTTC
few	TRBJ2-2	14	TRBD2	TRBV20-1	CSARAETSVGELFF	TGCAGTGCTAGAGCCGAGACTAGCGTCGGGGAGCTGTTTTTT
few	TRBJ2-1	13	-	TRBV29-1	CSVGLLTYNEQFF	TGCAGCGTTGGATTACTGACCTACAATGAGCAGTTCTTC
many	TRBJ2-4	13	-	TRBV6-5	CASADSRGNIQYF	TGTGCCAGCGCGGACTCACGAGGGAACATTCAGTACTTC
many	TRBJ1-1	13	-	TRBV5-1	CASSLAGIAEAFF	TGCGCCAGCAGCTTGGCAGGGATCGCCGAAGCTTTCTTT
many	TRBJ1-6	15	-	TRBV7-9	CASSPRTEYNSPLHF	TGTGCCAGCAGCCCCCGGACTGAATATAATTCACCCCTCCACTTT
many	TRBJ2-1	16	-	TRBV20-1	CSASGLGALSYNEQFF	TGCAGTGCTAGTGGGCTGGGTGCCCTCTCCTACAATGAGCAGTTCTTC
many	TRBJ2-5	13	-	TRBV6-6	CASSYVGPETQYF	TGTGCCAGCAGTTACGTGGGACCAGAGACCCAGTACTTC
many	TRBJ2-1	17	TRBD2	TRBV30	CAWEGTSGGSSYNEQFF	TGTGCCTGGGAAGGGACTAGCGGGGGGAGCTCCTACAATGAGCAGTTCTTC
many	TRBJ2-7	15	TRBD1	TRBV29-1	CSVEGQGGGSYEQYF	TGCAGCGTTGAAGGACAGGGGGGAGGCTCCTACGAGCAGTACTTC
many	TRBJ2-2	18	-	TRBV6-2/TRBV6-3	CASSETRAYSGDTGELFF	TGTGCCAGCAGCGAGACCAGAGCCTATTCCGGGGACACCGGGGAGCTGTTTTTT
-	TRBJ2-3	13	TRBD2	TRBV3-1	CASSQEGLGTQYF	TGTGCCAGCAGCCAAGAGGGACTAGGCACGCAGTATTTT
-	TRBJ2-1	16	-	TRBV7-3	CASSLTGGGLYNEQFF	TGTGCCAGCAGCTTAACTGGGGGGGGCCTCTACAATGAGCAGTTCTTC
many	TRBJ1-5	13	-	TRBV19	CASRTDWGQPQHF	TGTGCCAGCAGAACAGATTGGGGTCAGCCCCAGCATTTT
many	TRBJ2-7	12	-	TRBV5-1	CASSSPDYEQYF	TGCGCCAGCAGCTCCCCTGACTACGAGCAGTACTTC
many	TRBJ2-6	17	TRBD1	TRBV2	CASRTTGSHSGANVLTF	TGTGCCAGCAGAACGACAGGGTCCCACTCTGGGGCCAACGTCCTGACTTTC
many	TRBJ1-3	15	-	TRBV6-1	CARYPVSFSGNTIYF	TGTGCCCGGTATCCGGTATCCTTCTCTGGAAACACCATATATTTT
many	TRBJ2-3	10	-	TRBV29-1	CSVSTDTQYF	TGCAGCGTTTCCACAGATACGCAGTATTTT
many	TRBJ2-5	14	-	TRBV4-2	CASSPLGLKETQYF	TGTGCCAGCAGCCCACTCGGACTGAAGGAGACCCAGTACTTC